This T cell receptor beta chain was sequenced during a study of beta chain features in type 1 diabetes. Looking at the study overall: Analysis included roughly 100 million sorted cells drawn from all samples.

Via CD45RO/CCR7/CD25/CD127/CD95/CD27, cells of the CD4+ naive, central memory, regulatory and stem cell-like memory subsets were sorted. Broader study findings: Shorter TCRB CDR3s, moderately but significantly so, marked every one of the four CD4+ subsets in Type 1 diabetes patients.

TCRB transcripts that were expressed got sequenced, as all of the isolated RNA had been reverse transcribed. TCRdb keeps only in-frame clones here, not all; method: immunoSEQ multiplex PCR. The data show approximately 160,000 clones, 10% to 13% seen once. In its sample, this clone was seen a few times. No antigen is known for it. Sequences were obtained from central memory CD4+ T cells from blood. This receptor was obtained from a man aged 25 to 45 with type 1 diabetes.

The CDR3 spells CASSLALGLAGRSDEQFF. CDR3 nucleotides: TGTGCCAGCAGCTTGGCCTTGGGGCTAGCGGGAAGGTCCGATGAGCAGTTCTTC. The chain employs TRBV5-4 and TRBJ2-1; 9 nucleotides align to TRBD2. V lost 0 bases, J lost 8 bases, and 15 bases stayed unmatched. CDR3 length: 18 amino acids. Germline-derived CDR1 and CDR2 are SGHNT and YYREEE (reference sequence).